Described below is a single T cell receptor beta chain sequence and its context. V was cut by 5 bases and J by 8 bases, with 11 bases left in between. CDR3 size: 12 residues. The entry originates in a study of CD8 T cells in Susac syndrome. A quantity of about 0.45 to 1 ug RNA underwent reverse transcription using random hexamers. Amplification of the TCR beta CDR3 was carried out by immunoSEQ multiplex PCR, which spanned a total of 54 Vbeta and 13 Jbeta segments. In TCRdb, the immunoSEQ multiplex PCR reads were re-called with MiXCR into one record per CDR3 protein. The sample carries hundreds of thousands of distinct CDR3 sequences, approximately 85% recorded once. TEMRA cells were FACS-enriched, and CD8+ and CD4+ T cells were isolated negatively.

The source of this sequence is a human donor with multiple sclerosis. The chain couples TRBV12-3 or TRBV12-4 to TRBJ2-3, with D possibly matching TRBD2 (5 bases). The sequencing input was CD8+ T cells from PBMCs. The CDR3 DNA reads TGTGCCAGCAGTCCCGAGGAGGCTACGCAGTATTTT. Its protein product is CASSPEEATQYF.